The source of this T cell receptor (beta chain) is a study of T cells after yellow fever vaccination (dated by TCRdb to the late 2010s). Broadly, across the study: The SMART-Seq v4 Ultra Low Input RNA kit was used to prepare libraries from fractions with low cell numbers. To follow T-cell clones before and after primary and booster YFV17D yellow fever vaccination, bulk TCR alpha and beta repertoires were sequenced over time. Two healthy male donors, one aged 18 to 29 and one aged 30 to 40 years, were included in the cohort. Blood was collected at multiple timepoints before and after primary and secondary immunization, and bulk PBMC replicates and cell subsets were isolated. General conclusions and limits of the study: A small fraction of clonotypes appeared in both the CD4 and CD8 compartments, likely as a result of convergent recombination. The secondary T-cell response was found to be weaker but faster than the primary response, with a peak reached on day 5 rather than on day 15. Because only two donors were included in the study, the extent to which the findings can be generalized is limited. Most clones expanded after primary vaccination (around 96% of CD4 and 88% of CD8) were re-detected after the booster, suggesting that broad memory maintenance occurred. FACS-sorted repertoires could contain abundant contaminating clonotypes from the bulk population, so computational filtering was required.

Synthesis of TCR cDNA relied on 5'RACE template switching, a step that introduced a universal primer site along with unique molecular identifiers. cDNA synthesis was primed from both the TCR alpha and TCR beta constant segments. Libraries were amplified in two PCR steps, with sample barcodes and sequencing adapters added in the second step. Sequencing of libraries was done on Illumina HiSeq 2500 (2x100 bp) or NovaSeq (2x150 bp). Concerning the study's data processing: Reads were demultiplexed and collapsed into UMI consensus sequences with MIGEC, and V(D)J alignment was performed with MiXCR. Vaccine-responding clonotypes were defined with edgeR using replicate PBMC samples, requiring FDR below 0.01 and a log2 fold change above 5 up to day 15. Each bulk clonotype was labeled CD4 or CD8 based on which sequenced repertoire, CD4 or CD8, contained the clonotype at higher abundance. TCRdb itself trimmed the public reads at Q25 with fastp, ran MiXCR and retained productive beta chains. Each entry merges the rows of one CDR3 protein and shows their most common DNA and genes. The V and J calls come from TCRdb's annotation, not from the publication. This sample comprises roughly 110,000 distinct CDR3 sequences, 8.4% of them detected only once. The ten largest make up about 25% of the sample.

CDR1 and CDR2 (SQVTM, ANQGSEA) derive from the germline V gene. Including cysteine and phenylalanine, the CDR3 has 13 amino acids. Of all the DNA, just the CDR3 is kept, 39 bases in frame from base 1. A distance of 13 bases separates the germline ends of V and J, which lose 8 bases and 0 bases respectively. This clonotype has ten or more counts. This receptor's antigen is unknown. It has no much larger one-base neighbor in the sample; base qualities were not kept. According to the study, the label for this sample's treatment or condition signals: live attenuated yellow fever vaccine strain. A standard Ficoll-Paque protocol was used to isolate PBMCs from peripheral blood. Dynabeads CD4 and CD8 positive selection kits were used to isolate the CD4 and CD8 T-cell fractions. RNA was extracted with TriZol from bulk PBMCs, CD4 and CD8 fractions, and dextramer-positive and dextramer-negative fractions.

Sequenced here: CD8+ T cells sorted from PBMCs, sampled 45 days after the yellow fever booster vaccination. The receptor comes from a young man who received the YFV17D yellow fever vaccine. The chain couples TRBV29-1 to TRBJ1-1, with no confidently assigned D gene. The encoded CDR3 is CSCDGFMNTEAFF. The sequenced DNA: TGCAGCTGCGACGGCTTCATGAACACTGAAGCTTTCTTT.